This T cell receptor (beta chain) was obtained from a study of blood T cell repertoires in COVID-19. Study at large: T cells, B-cell-depleted T cells, or PBMCs provided the cDNA or gDNA that served as material.

Profiled with immunoSEQ multiplex PCR; TCRdb holds only in-frame clones, not every one. In the table there are around 140,000 clones, about 90% of which are singletons. This clone appeared a few times. V was shortened by 4 bases and J by 4 bases, with 11 bases between the two germline ends. The germline CDR1 and CDR2 sequences are SNHLY and FYNNEI. The CDR3 loop spans 15 amino acids. The chain recombines TRBV2 with TRBJ1-6; possible D gene TRBD1, 5 bases. This sequence was found in a woman aged 40 to 55 who had been exposed to COVID-19. Specimen: PBMCs or T cells enriched from blood (not recorded which). CDR3 in amino acids: CASSASRVYNSPLHF. The CDR3 region has the DNA TGTGCCAGCAGTGCCTCCAGGGTGTATAATTCACCCCTCCACTTT. The full variable domain, with the rest looked up from reference TRBV2 and TRBJ1-6, is EPEVTQTPSHQVTQMGQEVILRCVPISNHLYFYWYRQILGQKVEFLVSFYNNEISEKSEIFDDQFSVERPDGSNFTLKIRSTKLEDSAMYFCASSASRVYNSPLHFGNGTRLTVT.